This TCR beta chain was identified during a study of T-cell memory formation after mild COVID-19. Study-wide results and caveats: Contracting CD4+ clones sat mainly in CM and EM; CD8+ in EMRA. Balance between CD4 and CD8 was seen in clones contracting day 15 to 85, and a CD4+ lean was seen in later expanders.

This clonotype was recorded a few times. Its antigen is not known. This CDR3 spans 14 amino acids. Germline V CDR1 and CDR2: ENHRY, SYGVKD. Trimming at V came to 6 bases and at J to 4 bases, leaving 5 bases not matched to a gene. TCRdb re-called the 5' RACE reads with MiXCR, one entry per CDR3 protein. The sample holds about 600,000 distinct CDR3 sequences; less than 25% are singletons and the top ten take around 9.2%. The sequencing input was PBMCs or a T cell subset sorted from them (not recorded which). The chain couples TRBV10-3 to TRBJ1-5; 8 nucleotides agree with TRBD1. The sequence came from an adult woman who had mild COVID-19 (a few samples of this study predate the infection). Cell type and time point are not known. This CDR3 is CAIRAQGANQPQHF. CDR3 coding DNA: TGTGCCATCAGGGCTCAGGGGGCTAATCAGCCCCAGCATTTT.